These T cell receptor beta chains were read from a single sample in a study of blood T cell repertoires in COVID-19. TCRdb's table, derived via immunoSEQ multiplex PCR, lists solely in-frame clones and lacks some. The table has some 350,000 clones, 75% to 90% seen once; the top ten hold under 6%. The sequencing sample was made of PBMCs or T cells enriched from blood (not recorded which). Receptors were obtained from a man younger than 40 who had recovered from COVID-19. Both conserved end residues are part of each CDR3. Fields, in order: clone size, J gene, V gene, CDR3 protein. Some rows have no size entry. The others give once, few or many, or a class for an expanded clone.

once TRBJ2-7 TRBV5-5 CASSLAGTAPYEQYF
- TRBJ2-3 TRBV2 CASSGGGLDTQYF
- TRBJ1-6 TRBV30 CAWVRGFGSPLHF
- TRBJ2-7 TRBV5-5 CASSSTDRAYEQYF
few TRBJ2-2 TRBV5-1 CASTLDRGGTGELFF
- TRBJ2-5 TRBV5-1 CASSLEGRVETQYF
- TRBJ2-7 TRBV2 CASKDRLFREQYF
- TRBJ2-2 TRBV18 CASSPYRGTTGELFF
few TRBJ2-3 TRBV7-2 CASSLGGGITSTDTQYF
- TRBJ2-7 TRBV2 CASSEGAGDIYEQYF
- TRBJ2-1 TRBV6-5 CASSWGLAGAAGEQFF
- TRBJ2-3 TRBV10-3 CAIRTDSTDTQYF
- TRBJ1-3 TRBV28 CASSATLETIYF
- TRBJ1-5 TRBV28 CASSRGGADRGNQPQHF
- TRBJ2-2 TRBV6-5 CASSYRTDNTGELFF
few TRBJ1-1 TRBV27 CASSLYPGGAYTEAFF
- TRBJ1-2 TRBV6-2/TRBV6-3 CASSSQGLLGYGYTF
- TRBJ2-5 TRBV6-5 CASRRPGLETQYF
- TRBJ1-4 TRBV3-1/TRBV3-2 CASSHRDRLFF
- TRBJ1-2 TRBV4-1 CASSQEYGDTWSYTF
- TRBJ1-2 TRBV5-1 CASSLSSGTGRSGYTF
once TRBJ2-2 TRBV5-1 CASSSQGVGELFF
- TRBJ2-2 TRBV27 CASGDRSSSFTGELFF
- TRBJ2-7 TRBV28 CASSGTWPIYEQYF
- TRBJ1-6 TRBV15 CATSRASDNSPLHF
- TRBJ2-1 TRBV28 CASSPWDRKNNNEQFF
once TRBJ2-3 TRBV9 CASSPGTSGGPDTQYF
- TRBJ2-7 TRBV5-4 CASSFGGGTAYEQYF
- TRBJ2-7 TRBV6-1 CASSDTGGPKSYEQYF
- TRBJ2-1 TRBV7-9 CASSLVPSAYNEQFF
- TRBJ1-2 TRBV6-6 CASSYSDRIQSGYTF